These 24 T cell receptor beta chains originate from one sample sequenced in a study of blood T cell repertoires in COVID-19. Method: immunoSEQ multiplex PCR; TCRdb's copy keeps in-frame clones and lacks some. Of roughly 60,000 clones in the sample, approximately 88% are singletons; the top ten hold roughly a tenth. Sequencing was carried out using peripheral blood. The receptors come from a young man with COVID-19, enrolled during active disease.

V usage is TRBV5-1 and J usage is TRBJ1-1; TRBD1 agrees at 10 bases. Germline assignment: CDR1 SGHRS and CDR2 YFSETQ. V shed 4 bases, J shed 5 bases, and the junction held 5 bases outside the gene matches. This CDR3 is 14 amino acids long. Written as DNA, the CDR3 is TGCGCCAGCAGCATGGGACAGGGGAAGACTGAAGCTTTCTTT. Its translation: CASSMGQGKTEAFF.

The chain is built from TRBV2 and TRBJ1-5; 8 positions agree with TRBD1. CDR1 and CDR2 (germline): SNHLY, FYNNEI. The ends lost 6 bases at V and 4 bases at J; junction bases unmatched: 2. The CDR3 loop spans 13 amino acids. The chain's CDR3 is CASRGQVNQPQHF. Written as DNA, the CDR3 is TGTGCCAGCAGGGGACAGGTGAATCAGCCCCAGCATTTT.

This chain connects TRBV6-5 to TRBJ2-7; TRBD1 matches 9 bases. J gave up 5 bases and V 8 bases, and 13 bases lay outside the gene matches. CDR3 length: 15 amino acids. Germline values: CDR1 MNHEY, CDR2 SVGAGI. In nucleotides, the CDR3 is TGTGCCAGCCTTAAGGACCGGGACAGGGTGAACGAGCAGTACTTC. This translates into CASLKDRDRVNEQYF.

The chain employs TRBV5-1 and TRBJ1-1; D gene uncertain. CDR1 is SGHRS and CDR2 is YFSETQ in the germline V gene. The CDR3 has 13 residues. V was pared by 0 bases and J by 5 bases, with 8 bases between. CDR3 sequence (DNA): TGCGCCAGCAGCTTGGGTTTTCGGACTGAAGCTTTCTTT. This encodes CASSLGFRTEAFF.

This sequence joins TRBV5-6 and TRBJ1-1; 8 bases agree with TRBD1. Per the germline V gene, CDR1 is SGHDT and CDR2 is YYEEEE. With 1 base clipped from V and 4 bases from J, the junction kept 9 bases outside the gene matches. There are 16 residues in the CDR3. CDR3 in DNA: TGTGCCAGCAGCTTGAGGTGGACAGGGCAGGGCACTGAAGCTTTCTTT. This sequence encodes CASSLRWTGQGTEAFF.

The rearrangement joins TRBV6-2 or TRBV6-3 to TRBJ2-1, with 10 bases identical to TRBD2. CDR1 is MNHEY and CDR2 is SVGEGT in the germline V gene. This CDR3 comprises 17 residues. The J segment lost 5 bases and the V segment lost 2 bases, leaving 9 bases of the junction unmatched. The CDR3 DNA reads as TGTGCCAGCAGTTACAGAGCGGGAGGGCCCCAGGACAATGAGCAGTTCTTC. Protein product: CASSYRAGGPQDNEQFF.

The chain employs TRBV6-5 and TRBJ2-2; possible D gene TRBD1, 6 bases. The CDR3 extends over 13 amino acids. With 6 bases removed from V and 6 bases from J, the gap between germline ends came to 11 bases. Germline CDR1 is MNHEY and CDR2 is SVGAGI. The DNA of the CDR3 is TGTGCCAGCAGGTCAGGGGTCGCCGGGGAGCTGTTTTTT. It yields the protein CASRSGVAGELFF.

The J gene is TRBJ2-1, the V gene TRBV9; D unresolved. The germline V gene encodes CDR1 SGDLS and CDR2 YYNGEE. V was pared by 0 bases and J by 2 bases, with 6 bases between. The CDR3 is 14 amino acids. CDR3 nucleotides: TGTGCCAGCAGCGTAGGTGGAGCCTACAATGAGCAGTTCTTC. The encoded protein is CASSVGGAYNEQFF. The full variable domain, with the rest looked up from reference TRBV9 and TRBJ2-1, is DSGVTQTPKHLITATGQRVTLRCSPRSGDLSVYWYQQSLDQGLQFLIQYYNGEERAKGNILERFSAQQFPDLHSELNLSSLELGDSALYFCASSVGGAYNEQFFGPGTRLTVL.

The chain has TRBV28 and TRBJ2-7; the match to TRBD1 covers 8 bases. This CDR3 region has 12 residues. Germline V gene sequence: CDR1 MDHEN, CDR2 SYDVKM. The junction had 5 bases not matched to a gene; V was cut back by 7 bases and J by 6 bases. The CDR3 DNA sequence: TGTGCCAGCACGGGACAGGCGGGCGAGCAGTACTTC. Translating it yields CASTGQAGEQYF. Looking up the rest from reference TRBV28 and TRBJ2-7 gives the full variable domain: DVKVTQSSRYLVKRTGEKVFLECVQDMDHENMFWYRQDPGLGLRLIYFSYDVKMKEKGDIPEGYSVSREKKERFSLILESASTNQTSMYLCASTGQAGEQYFGPGTRLTVT.

The chain combines TRBV27 with TRBJ1-5; tentative D call: TRBD1 (5 bases). V was clipped by 7 bases and J by 2 bases, with 15 bases between them. The V gene's germline CDR1 is MNHEY and CDR2 SMNVEV (reference sequence). CDR3 length: 15 residues. The chain's CDR3 is CASTQGQQGNQPQHF. For the CDR3, the DNA is TGTGCCAGCACCCAGGGCCAACAGGGCAATCAGCCCCAGCATTTT.

This clone turned up a few times. A junction end diverges from the germline sequence, so it may reflect a read error. This sequence joins TRBV7-7 and TRBJ2-3, with D hard to call. Per the germline V gene, CDR1 is SSHAT and CDR2 is FNYEAQ (reference sequence). CDR3 length equals 15 residues. Here the CDR3 reads CASSLLSLSPDTQYF. The DNA of the CDR3 is TGTGCTAGCAGCTTACTGAGCCTATCCCCAGATACGCAGTATTTT.

There are a few counts of this clone. The genes are TRBV4-1 and TRBJ1-2; 11 nucleotides line up with TRBD1. Unmatched junction bases numbered 8, after V lost 0 bases and J lost 8 bases. Germline V gives CDR1 MGHRA, CDR2 YSYEKL. The CDR3 contains 16 residues. CDR3 in amino acids: CASSQERTGGASGYTF. CDR3 DNA sequence: TGCGCCAGCAGCCAAGAGAGGACAGGGGGCGCGTCGGGCTACACCTTC.

This chain links TRBV6-5 with TRBJ1-1; 7 nucleotides match TRBD1. The CDR3 contains 16 residues. Per germline, CDR1 MNHEY and CDR2 SVGAGI. J was trimmed by 6 bases and V by 4 bases; bases with no gene match: 14. The chain's CDR3 is CASSSTPGGIKPEAFF. Here the CDR3 DNA reads TGTGCCAGCAGTTCCACCCCAGGGGGTATTAAACCTGAAGCTTTCTTT.

The count of this clone is one. The V gene is TRBV29-1, the J gene TRBJ2-5; 10 positions match TRBD2. The germline V gene has CDR1 SQVTM and CDR2 ANQGSEA. This CDR3 is 13 amino acids long. V shed 5 bases, J shed 3 bases, and the junction held 3 bases outside the gene matches. The CDR3, as DNA: TGCAGCGTTTCTAGCGGGAGAGAAGAGACCCAGTACTTC. Residues: CSVSSGREETQYF.

The chain joins TRBV10-1 to TRBJ2-2; tentatively, D is TRBD1 (6 bases). The CDR3 covers 15 residues. V dropped 6 bases and J dropped 4 bases, with 15 bases sitting between them. CDR1 WNHNN and CDR2 SYGVQD come from the germline V gene (reference sequence). The CDR3 reads CASSTDRTGTGELFF. The DNA for the CDR3 is TGCGCCAGCAGCACAGACAGGACGGGCACCGGGGAGCTGTTTTTT.

The chain couples TRBV28 to TRBJ2-3, with 7 nucleotides matching TRBD2. V trimming: 5 bases; J trimming: 2 bases; junction bases outside the gene matches: 10. This CDR3 region has 16 residues. CDR1 is MDHEN, CDR2 SYDVKM, per germline. This CDR3 is CASSGSQRGVTDTQYF. In DNA, the CDR3 is TGTGCCAGCAGTGGAAGTCAACGGGGGGTCACAGATACGCAGTATTTT.

The chain employs TRBV3-1 (or the pseudogene TRBV3-2) and TRBJ1-5, with TRBD1 as a possible D gene (5 bases). V dropped 3 bases and J dropped 2 bases, with 8 bases sitting between them. Looked up from germline, CDR1 is LGHDT and CDR2 is YNNKEL (reference sequence). The CDR3 is 14 residues long. CDR3 in amino acids: CASSQGGGNQPQHF. CDR3 DNA sequence: TGTGCCAGCAGCCAGGGGGGTGGCAATCAGCCCCAGCATTTT.

V and J are TRBV18 and TRBJ2-1, with 7 bases identical to TRBD2. Germline CDR1 KGHSH, CDR2 LQKENI. The CDR3 has 15 amino acids. The V segment lost 2 bases and the J segment 4 bases; nucleotides outside the gene matches: 5. CDR3 sequence: CASSPGLAAYNEQFF. The DNA of the CDR3 is TGTGCCAGCTCACCAGGGCTAGCGGCATACAATGAGCAGTTCTTC.

This chain connects TRBV11-2 to TRBJ1-1, with 9 nucleotides matching TRBD1. In germline, CDR1 is SGHAT, CDR2 FQNNGV. The CDR3 length is 13 residues. J gave up 4 bases and V 8 bases, and 5 bases lay outside the gene matches. CDR3 residues: CASLMTGGTEAFF. CDR3 coding DNA: TGTGCCAGCCTGATGACAGGGGGCACTGAAGCTTTCTTT.

V gene TRBV5-1 combines with J gene TRBJ2-1, with D possibly TRBD1 on 5 matching bases. CDR1 and CDR2 (germline): SGHRS, YFSETQ. CDR3 length: 14 amino acids. V lost 2 bases, J lost 8 bases, and 14 bases lay in between. The CDR3 bases are TGCGCCAGCAGCTTCAGACAGAGGAGCGATGAGCAGTTCTTC. Its protein is CASSFRQRSDEQFF.

DNA for the CDR3: TGCGCCAGCAGCTTGGGAACAGCTAATAACTATGGCTACACCTTC. The encoded protein is CASSLGTANNYGYTF. The rearrangement joins TRBV5-1 to TRBJ1-2; D ambiguous. CDR1 is SGHRS, CDR2 YFSETQ, per germline. V lost 0 bases and J lost 1, with 10 bases in between. The CDR3 is made up of 15 amino acids.

V is TRBV10-3 and J is TRBJ2-1; 11 positions agree with TRBD1. CDR3 length equals 16 residues. Germline V CDR1 and CDR2: ENHRY, SYGVKD. V was clipped by 2 bases and J by 6 bases; unmatched bases: 6. CDR3 sequence (DNA): TGTGCCATCAGTGAGCCGGGACAGGGGGTCGGCAATGAGCAGTTCTTC. Translated, it gives CAISEPGQGVGNEQFF.

J is TRBJ1-1 and V is TRBV6-4, with TRBD1 identical over 9 bases. After removal of 6 bases from V and 4 bases from J, the junction contained 21 bases not matched to a gene. CDR1 MRHNA and CDR2 SNTAGT come from the germline V gene. The CDR3 is 19 residues long. CDR3 region: CASRREGIAGQGESTEAFF. The CDR3 DNA sequence: TGTGCCAGCAGGAGGGAAGGGATAGCGGGACAGGGTGAGAGCACTGAAGCTTTCTTT.

This sequence joins TRBV5-1 and TRBJ2-5, with 10 bases matching TRBD2. This CDR3 comprises 15 residues. V shed 0 bases and J 4 bases; nucleotides not matched to a gene: 3. The germline gives CDR1 SGHRS, CDR2 YFSETQ. The CDR3 spells CASSLVPSGRETQYF. The CDR3 nucleotides are TGCGCCAGCAGCTTGGTACCTAGCGGGAGAGAGACCCAGTACTTC.